A selection of T cell receptor beta chains follows, all from one sample in a study of T cell changes during pregnancy in multiple sclerosis. Only in-frame clones appear in the TCRdb table, and some are missing; sequencing was by immunoSEQ multiplex PCR. The table shows approximately 47,000 clones, with nearly 95% occurring only once. The specimen was CD4+ T cells from peripheral blood mononuclear cells, collected in the first trimester of pregnancy. Receptors were obtained from a female donor with multiple sclerosis, enrolled in a pregnancy study. Both conserved end residues are part of each CDR3. Each record gives: clone size, D gene, J gene, V gene, CDR3 protein, CDR3 DNA. A D gene is named only where the DNA matches it firmly. Only some rows state a clone size, as once, few, many or a class for expanded clones.

abundance: -
d_gene: -
j_gene: TRBJ1-6
v_gene: TRBV30
CDR3aa: CAGTRPGSSPLHF
CDR3nt: TGTGCCGGGACGCGACCTGGGAGTTCACCCCTCCACTTT

abundance: -
d_gene: -
j_gene: TRBJ1-1
v_gene: TRBV4-1
CDR3aa: CASSQDFGGYTEAFF
CDR3nt: TGCGCCAGCAGCCAAGATTTTGGAGGCTACACTGAAGCTTTCTTT

abundance: -
d_gene: TRBD2
j_gene: TRBJ2-7
v_gene: TRBV11-2
CDR3aa: CASSLGTSYEQYF
CDR3nt: TGTGCCAGCAGCTTAGGGACTAGCTACGAGCAGTACTTC

abundance: -
d_gene: -
j_gene: TRBJ1-5
v_gene: TRBV6-5
CDR3aa: CASSYSNRAQPQHF
CDR3nt: TGTGCCAGCAGTTACTCGAACAGGGCTCAGCCCCAGCATTTT

abundance: -
d_gene: -
j_gene: TRBJ2-3
v_gene: TRBV27
CDR3aa: CASSPGGLVTDTQYF
CDR3nt: TGTGCCAGCAGCCCGGGCGGGCTAGTAACAGATACGCAGTATTTT

abundance: -
d_gene: -
j_gene: TRBJ1-2
v_gene: TRBV7-9
CDR3aa: CASSLMATNYGYTF
CDR3nt: TGTGCCAGCAGCTTGATGGCCACTAACTATGGCTACACCTTC

abundance: -
d_gene: TRBD2
j_gene: TRBJ2-7
v_gene: TRBV6-6
CDR3aa: CASSPSGAPYEQYF
CDR3nt: TGTGCCAGCAGCCCCAGCGGGGCCCCCTACGAGCAGTACTTC

abundance: -
d_gene: TRBD2
j_gene: TRBJ2-3
v_gene: TRBV5-1
CDR3aa: CASSSRGGDTQYF
CDR3nt: TGCGCCAGCAGCTCGCGGGGGGGAGATACGCAGTATTTT

abundance: -
d_gene: -
j_gene: TRBJ2-2
v_gene: TRBV10-2
CDR3aa: CASLAIANTGELFF
CDR3nt: TGCGCCAGCCTAGCTATTGCGAACACCGGGGAGCTGTTTTTT

abundance: -
d_gene: -
j_gene: TRBJ2-3
v_gene: TRBV5-4
CDR3aa: CASSPLRGPTDTQYF
CDR3nt: TGTGCCAGCAGCCCCCTCCGGGGTCCGACAGATACGCAGTATTTT

abundance: -
d_gene: -
j_gene: TRBJ2-7
v_gene: TRBV5-4
CDR3aa: CASSRSGTSYEQYF
CDR3nt: TGTGCCAGCAGCCGTAGCGGAACCTCCTACGAGCAGTACTTC

abundance: once
d_gene: TRBD2
j_gene: TRBJ2-1
v_gene: TRBV7-2
CDR3aa: CASSFGLRAGGGAAFF
CDR3nt: TGTGCCAGCAGCTTCGGGCTTAGAGCGGGGGGCGGAGCCGCGTTCTTC

abundance: -
d_gene: -
j_gene: TRBJ2-2
v_gene: TRBV7-3
CDR3aa: CASSLRSTGELFF
CDR3nt: TGTGCCAGCAGCTTAAGGAGCACCGGGGAGCTGTTTTTT

abundance: -
d_gene: TRBD1
j_gene: TRBJ1-2
v_gene: TRBV6-5
CDR3aa: CASSYSYRGQDGYTF
CDR3nt: TGTGCCAGCAGTTACTCTTACAGGGGCCAGGATGGCTACACCTTC